This T cell receptor beta chain was profiled in a study of lung T cells in sarcoidosis with Löfgren's syndrome. TCRdb reprocessed the reads with MiXCR, giving one entry per CDR3 protein. The sample has about 63,000 distinct CDR3 sequences, 21% seen once. As concerns this clonotype: Antigen unknown.

The CDR3 extends over 14 amino acids. V lost 8 bases, J lost 0 bases, and 14 bases lay in between. Study conclusions and caveats: Löfgren's syndrome patients reportedly showed greatest TRAV12-1 and TRBV2 expansion versus controls. TRAV12-1 preferentially paired with TRBV2, with homologous CDR3s. Sarcoidosis antigen recognition was only suggested, antigen unidentified. Shared TRAV12-1 and TRBV2 CDR3 motifs across Löfgren's syndrome patients reportedly suggested public CD4+ TCRs.

Specimen: CD4+ T cells from PBMCs. The chain carries TRBV12-3 or TRBV12-4 and TRBJ2-7; D is undetermined. The receptor's source is a human donor with sarcoidosis (Löfgren's syndrome or another form), or a control subject (not recorded which). CDR3 sequence: CASGPRSSSYEQYF. CDR3 DNA: TGTGCCAGCGGTCCTCGCTCTAGCTCCTACGAGCAGTACTTC.